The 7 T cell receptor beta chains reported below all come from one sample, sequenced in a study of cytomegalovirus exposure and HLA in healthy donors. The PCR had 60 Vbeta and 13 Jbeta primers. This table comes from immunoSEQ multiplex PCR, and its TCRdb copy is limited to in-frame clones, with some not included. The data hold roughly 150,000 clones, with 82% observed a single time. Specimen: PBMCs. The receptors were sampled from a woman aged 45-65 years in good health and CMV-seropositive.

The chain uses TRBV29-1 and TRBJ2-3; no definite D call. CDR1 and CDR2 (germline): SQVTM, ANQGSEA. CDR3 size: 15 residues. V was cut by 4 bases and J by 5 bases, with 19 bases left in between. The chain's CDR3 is CSVAGWQASRDTQYF. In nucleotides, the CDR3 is TGCAGCGTTGCAGGTTGGCAGGCTTCGAGAGATACGCAGTATTTT.

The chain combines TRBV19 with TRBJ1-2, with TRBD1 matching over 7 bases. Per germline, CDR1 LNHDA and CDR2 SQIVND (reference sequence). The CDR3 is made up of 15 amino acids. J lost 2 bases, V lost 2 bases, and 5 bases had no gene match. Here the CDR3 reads CASSISTGPNYGYTF. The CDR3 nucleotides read TGTGCCAGTAGTATATCGACAGGGCCGAACTATGGCTACACCTTC.

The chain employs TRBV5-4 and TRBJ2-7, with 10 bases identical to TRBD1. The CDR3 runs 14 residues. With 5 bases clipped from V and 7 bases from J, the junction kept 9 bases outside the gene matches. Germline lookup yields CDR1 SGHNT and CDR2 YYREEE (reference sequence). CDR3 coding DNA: TGTGCCAGCAGAGCGATAGACAGGGGGCCTGAGCAGTACTTC. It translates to CASRAIDRGPEQYF.

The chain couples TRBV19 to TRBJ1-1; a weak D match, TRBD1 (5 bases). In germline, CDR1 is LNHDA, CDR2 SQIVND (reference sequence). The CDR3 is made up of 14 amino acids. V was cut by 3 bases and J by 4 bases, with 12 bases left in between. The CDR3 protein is CASSIPGRATEAFF. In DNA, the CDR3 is TGTGCCAGTAGTATCCCCGGCAGGGCCACTGAAGCTTTCTTT.

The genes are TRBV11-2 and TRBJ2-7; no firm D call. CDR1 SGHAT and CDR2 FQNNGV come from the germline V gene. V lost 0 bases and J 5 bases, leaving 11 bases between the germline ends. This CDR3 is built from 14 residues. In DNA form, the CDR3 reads TGTGCCAGCAGCTTAGATCGTCGGGTCCACGAGCAGTACTTC. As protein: CASSLDRRVHEQYF.

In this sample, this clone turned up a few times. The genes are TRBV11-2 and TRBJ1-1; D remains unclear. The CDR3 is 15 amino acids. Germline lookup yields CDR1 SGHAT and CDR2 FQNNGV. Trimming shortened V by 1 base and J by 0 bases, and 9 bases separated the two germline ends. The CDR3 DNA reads TGTGCCAGCAGCTTAGCAGGCAGTTTGAACACTGAAGCTTTCTTT. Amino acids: CASSLAGSLNTEAFF.

DNA of the CDR3: TGTGCCAGTAGTCCTGGGACAGGGGGGACCGGGGAGCTGTTTTTT. It is translated as CASSPGTGGTGELFF. This sequence joins TRBV19 and TRBJ2-2, with 11 bases matching TRBD1. After removal of 5 bases from V and 5 bases from J, the junction contained 4 bases not matched to a gene. The germline V gene has CDR1 LNHDA and CDR2 SQIVND (reference sequence). The CDR3 runs 15 residues.